This T cell receptor beta chain was profiled in a study of blood T cell repertoires in COVID-19. Looking at the study overall: From T cells, B-cell-depleted T cells, or PBMCs came the material, which was cDNA or gDNA.

Some clones are missing from TCRdb's copy, which holds only in-frame ones; the method was immunoSEQ multiplex PCR. The sample includes 220,000 or so clones, around 84% of them seen just once. This CDR3 region has 15 residues. V lost 5 bases and J lost 7; bases outside the gene matches: 10. Germline V CDR1 and CDR2: SGHTA, FQGNSA. The receptor was isolated from a man aged 50 or older who had recovered from COVID-19. Sequencing was carried out using peripheral blood. V and J are TRBV7-2 and TRBJ1-4, with 7 bases matching TRBD1. The DNA of the CDR3 is TGTGCCAGCAGCCCCCGACAGGGAATAAGTGAAAAACTGTTTTTT. As protein: CASSPRQGISEKLFF.